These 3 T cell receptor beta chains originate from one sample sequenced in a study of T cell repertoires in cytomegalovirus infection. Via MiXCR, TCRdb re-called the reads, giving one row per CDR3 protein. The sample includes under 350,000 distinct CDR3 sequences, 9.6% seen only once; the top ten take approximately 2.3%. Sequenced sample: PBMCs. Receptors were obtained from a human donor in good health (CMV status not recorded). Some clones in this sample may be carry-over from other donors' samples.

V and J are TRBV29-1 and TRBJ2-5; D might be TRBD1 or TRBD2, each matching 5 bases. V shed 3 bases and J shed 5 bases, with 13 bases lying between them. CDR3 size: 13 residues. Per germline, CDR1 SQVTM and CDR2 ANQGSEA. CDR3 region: CSVDGGGDETQYF. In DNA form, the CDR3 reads TGCAGCGTTGATGGTGGGGGAGATGAGACCCAGTACTTC.

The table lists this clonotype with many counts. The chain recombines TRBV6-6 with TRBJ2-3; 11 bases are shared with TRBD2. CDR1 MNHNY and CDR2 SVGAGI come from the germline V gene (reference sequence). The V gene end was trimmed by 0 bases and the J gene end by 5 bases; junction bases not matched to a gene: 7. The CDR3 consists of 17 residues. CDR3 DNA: TGTGCCAGCAGTTACTCAGGTAGCGGGGGGGGCCTAGATACGCAGTATTTT. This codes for CASSYSGSGGGLDTQYF.

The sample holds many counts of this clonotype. The CDR3 nucleotides are TGCAGTGCTAGAGATTTTGGGCTAGCGGGGGGGCCCGGCAATGAGCAGTTCTTC. Its translation: CSARDFGLAGGPGNEQFF. V is TRBV20-1 and J is TRBJ2-1; 12 nucleotides agree with TRBD2. CDR1 is DFQATT, CDR2 SNEGSKA, per germline (reference sequence). This CDR3 contains 18 residues. The J segment lost 6 bases and the V segment lost 0 bases, leaving 12 bases of the junction unmatched.